The table lists the clone carrying this T cell receptor (beta chain) with many counts. These data originate in a study of spatial heterogeneity in lung cancer. Study information: Detection of beta-chain sequences consistently exceeded that of alpha-chain sequences. There were, on average, more than eight raw-read appearances for each unique TCR and UMI combination.

Trimming cost V 6 bases and J 4 bases; bases outside gene matches: 9. Germline loops: CDR1 SGHTA, CDR2 FQGNSA. This CDR3 is built from 15 residues. TCR cDNA molecules each carried a unique molecular identifier. TCRdb re-called the 5' RACE reads through MiXCR, storing one row per CDR3 protein. The data hold about 45,000 distinct CDR3 sequences, with roughly 10% observed a single time. Time point noted: sample taken at primary tumor resection. The study sequenced unsorted whole RNA from tumor, nontumor lung or frozen PBMC. Samples were donated by 72 untreated early-stage non-small cell lung cancer patients.

Sequences were derived from PBMCs, sampled at surgery. The rearrangement joins TRBV7-2 to TRBJ2-1, with 7 bases lining up with TRBD1. The sequence was obtained from a female donor with early-stage non-small cell lung cancer. The CDR3 bases are TGTGCCAGCAGTTCACTCGGGACAGCTTACAATGAGCAGTTCTTC. Amino acid sequence: CASSSLGTAYNEQFF.